The next 14 T cell receptor beta chains were all read from a single sample in a study of blood T cells in healthy people across ages. Primers used in a second PCR of roughly 6 to 11 cycles were a sample-barcoded 5' primer and a J-beta primer mix. TCRdb itself ran the 5' RACE reads through MiXCR, one entry per CDR3 protein. This sample has around 2 million distinct CDR3 sequences, with 30% to 40% found just once. Sequenced: blood. Receptors originate from a human donor in good health.

In its sample, this clonotype was seen a few times. V and J are TRBV4-3 and TRBJ1-1, with unresolved D. The V end was cut by 4 bases, the J end by 7 bases, with 10 bases between. This CDR3 spans 12 amino acids. Germline CDR1 reads LGHNA; CDR2 reads YSLEER. CDR3 sequence: CASSRADNEAFF. CDR3 bases: TGCGCCAGCAGCCGGGCCGATAATGAAGCTTTCTTT.

This chain links TRBV4-3 with TRBJ2-6, with no clear D. With 0 bases removed from V and 3 bases from J, the gap between germline ends came to 9 bases. Germline V gene data show CDR1 as LGHNA and CDR2 as YSLEER. This CDR3 spans 16 amino acids. The chain's CDR3 is CASSQDRAFGANVLTF. DNA of the CDR3: TGCGCCAGCAGCCAAGATCGCGCTTTTGGGGCCAACGTCCTGACTTTC.

The V and J genes are TRBV12-3 or TRBV12-4 and TRBJ2-5; the D gene is possibly TRBD2 (6 bases). V was trimmed by 3 bases and J by 9 bases, leaving 11 bases between them. There are 12 residues in the CDR3. CDR3 protein: CASSFGWEAQYF. The CDR3 coding sequence is TGTGCCAGCAGTTTTGGGTGGGAGGCCCAGTACTTC.

This chain links TRBV11-2 with TRBJ2-7; 12 positions agree with TRBD2. Looked up from germline, CDR1 is SGHAT and CDR2 is FQNNGV. V shed 1 base and J 4 bases; nucleotides not matched to a gene: 23. The CDR3 loop spans 22 amino acids. CDR3 bases: TGTGCCAGCAGCTTAGTTCCTAGCGGGGGGGCCGTAGGGCGGTCGAGGATATACGAGCAGTACTTC. Protein: CASSLVPSGGAVGRSRIYEQYF.

Details on this clonotype: The junction and the germline gene differ at one end; a read error may be behind it. The rearrangement joins TRBV4-3 to TRBJ2-5; TRBD2 is a possible D gene (5 bases). The better agreement between TRBJ2-7 and the DNA end casts doubt on the J call. In germline, CDR1 is LGHNA, CDR2 YSLEER. There are 15 residues in the CDR3. The CDR3 bases are TGCGCCGGCAGCCAATCGTTCGCTAGCACGGGCGAGCAGTACTTC. This translates into CAGSQSFASTGEQYF.

The sample holds many counts of this clonotype. V is TRBV29-1 and J is TRBJ2-7, with a possible D match to TRBD1 (5 bases). In germline, CDR1 is SQVTM, CDR2 ANQGSEA. The CDR3 length is 12 residues. The CDR3, as DNA: TGCAGTGCTGGCAGGGATTCCTACGAGCAGTACTTC. It specifies CSAGRDSYEQYF.

The chain uses TRBV6-6 and TRBJ1-1, with D tentatively TRBD1 (5 bases). This CDR3 has 13 residues. The V end was cut by 6 bases, the J end by 7 bases, with 15 bases between. Per germline, CDR1 MNHNY and CDR2 SVGAGI (reference sequence). CDR3 bases: TGTGCCAGCAGCCGTACTGGGGGGGATGAAGCTTTCTTT. Its translation is CASSRTGGDEAFF.

This chain uses TRBV20-1 with TRBJ2-7; 9 bases are a match to TRBD1. Trimming at V came to 6 bases and at J to 5 bases, leaving 11 bases not matched to a gene. This CDR3 contains 14 residues. Germline-derived CDR1 and CDR2 are DFQATT and SNEGSKA (reference sequence). The CDR3 protein is CSAEEGQGVHEQYF. The CDR3 coding sequence is TGCAGTGCCGAGGAGGGACAGGGAGTCCACGAGCAGTACTTC.

The table lists this clonotype with many counts. The rearrangement uses TRBV7-3 and TRBJ2-7; perhaps TRBD1 as D (7 bases). The germline gives CDR1 SGHTA, CDR2 FQGTGA. This CDR3 is built from 14 residues. The V and J ends lost 5 bases and 2 bases respectively, with 13 bases between them. CDR3 amino acids: CASSPAGGPYEQYF. CDR3 coding DNA: TGTGCCAGCAGCCCAGCAGGGGGGCCCTACGAGCAGTACTTC.

Ten or more counts support this clonotype. The CDR3 here is CASSVGGHRTDTQYF. CDR3 DNA: TGTGCCAGCAGCGTAGGAGGACACCGCACAGATACGCAGTATTTT. The chain has TRBV9 and TRBJ2-3; tentatively, D is TRBD1 (5 bases). This CDR3 has 15 amino acids. From germline, CDR1 is SGDLS and CDR2 YYNGEE. V gave up 0 bases and J gave up 1 base, with 9 bases separating them.

The CDR3 spells CASKARVMGYGYTF. CDR3 bases: TGTGCCAGCAAGGCGAGGGTCATGGGCTATGGCTACACCTTC. This chain uses TRBV2 with TRBJ1-2; no clear D gene. The CDR3 covers 14 residues. Germline lookup yields CDR1 SNHLY and CDR2 FYNNEI. Trimming stripped 7 bases from V and 4 bases from J, with 16 bases between.

This rearrangement joins TRBV12-3 or TRBV12-4 to TRBJ1-5; maybe TRBD1 (5 bases). This CDR3 comprises 16 residues. V dropped 1 base and J dropped 7 bases, with 17 bases sitting between them. The CDR3 loop is CASSLGDRVPTQPQHF. CDR3 coding DNA: TGTGCCAGCAGTTTAGGGGACCGGGTCCCGACGCAGCCCCAGCATTTT.

The chain employs TRBV28 and TRBJ1-5, with 7 bases identical to TRBD1. The CDR3 runs to 16 residues. Germline V CDR1 and CDR2: MDHEN, SYDVKM. J was trimmed by 5 bases and V by 5 bases; bases with no gene match: 12. This CDR3 is CASSETGVGKYQPQHF. CDR3 nucleotide sequence: TGTGCCAGCAGTGAAACAGGGGTGGGGAAGTATCAGCCCCAGCATTTT.

V is TRBV4-1 and J is TRBJ2-7; perhaps TRBD1 as D (6 bases). This CDR3 contains 15 residues. Trimming removed 3 bases from V and 1 base from J, with 13 bases in between. CDR1 and CDR2 from the germline V gene are MGHRA and YSYEKL. The CDR3 DNA reads TGCGCCAGCAGCCAGGCCACCGGGACATCCTACGAGCAGTACTTC. This encodes CASSQATGTSYEQYF.